A selection of T cell receptor beta chains follows, all from one sample in a study of blood T cell repertoires in COVID-19. Libraries were prepared by immunoSEQ multiplex PCR; TCRdb keeps only in-frame clonotypes and omits some of them. The sample has roughly 140,000 clones; about 90% are singletons. Sequencing used peripheral blood. The receptor source for this set is a woman older than 75 with acute or convalescent COVID-19. Both conserved end residues are part of each CDR3. D genes are given only for firm matches. Not every row has a clone size; where given, it reads once, few, many or a size class.

j_call d_call v_call clone_size cdr3_aa cdr3_nt
TRBJ2-2 TRBD1 TRBV5-1 NA CASSWDSPNTGELFF TGCGCCAGCAGCTGGGACAGCCCGAACACCGGGGAGCTGTTTTTT
TRBJ2-1 NA TRBV3-1/TRBV3-2 NA CASSLLNEQFF TGTGCCAGCAGCCTCTTAAATGAGCAGTTCTTC
TRBJ2-1 TRBD1 TRBV2 NA CASSRPGQGIDEQFF TGTGCCAGCAGTAGACCGGGACAGGGTATAGATGAGCAGTTCTTC
TRBJ1-1 TRBD1 TRBV7-8 NA CASSPSTGGLNTEAFF TGTGCCAGCAGCCCCTCGACAGGGGGACTTAACACTGAAGCTTTCTTT
TRBJ2-7 NA TRBV4-1 NA CASSQDWETYEQYF TGCGCCAGCAGCCAAGATTGGGAGACCTACGAGCAGTACTTC
TRBJ2-2 TRBD1 TRBV5-4 NA CASSSPHGTGGTGELFF TGTGCCAGCAGCTCCCCCCACGGGACAGGGGGAACCGGGGAGCTGTTTTTT
TRBJ2-5 NA TRBV3-1/TRBV3-2 once CASRSRLEQETQYF TGTGCCAGCAGGTCCAGACTAGAGCAAGAGACCCAGTACTTC
TRBJ1-2 NA TRBV15 once CATSRVTGRDTF TGTGCCACCAGCAGAGTCACAGGGAGGGACACCTTC
TRBJ1-5 TRBD1 TRBV6-5 NA CASSYGRGQPQHF TGTGCCAGCAGTTACGGCAGGGGGCAGCCCCAGCATTTT
TRBJ1-4 TRBD1 TRBV5-6 NA CASSRDRLEKLFF TGTGCCAGCTCCCGGGACAGGCTTGAAAAACTGTTTTTT
TRBJ2-5 NA TRBV6-5 NA CASSYSRRGETQYF TGTGCCAGCAGTTACTCCCGGAGGGGTGAGACCCAGTACTTC
TRBJ1-2 TRBD1 TRBV4-3 NA CASSQDMGQVFGGYTF TGCGCCAGCAGCCAAGATATGGGACAGGTTTTTGGTGGCTACACCTTC
TRBJ1-2 NA TRBV12-3/TRBV12-4 NA CASSLMEGYGYTF TGTGCCAGCAGTTTAATGGAGGGCTATGGCTACACCTTC
TRBJ1-1 TRBD1 TRBV3-1/TRBV3-2 NA CASSQGTGAFF TGTGCCAGCAGCCAAGGGACAGGTGCTTTCTTT